The 28 T cell receptor beta chains in this list originate from one sample, sequenced in a study of T cell changes during pregnancy in multiple sclerosis. TCRdb's copy holds only in-frame clones and misses some; the assay was immunoSEQ multiplex PCR. The table includes approximately 100,000 clones, more than 90% detected once. The input for sequencing was peripheral blood, taken in the second trimester of pregnancy. The receptors originated from a female donor with multiple sclerosis, enrolled in a pregnancy study.

J is TRBJ1-2 and V is TRBV11-2, with TRBD1 as a possible D gene (5 bases). V was cut by 5 bases and J by 5 bases, with 12 bases left in between. Germline V lookup: CDR1 SGHAT, CDR2 FQNNGV. The CDR3 contains 13 residues. CDR3 amino acids: CASSPIREYGYTF. Written as DNA, the CDR3 is TGTGCCAGCAGCCCTATCAGGGAATATGGCTACACCTTC.

The genes are TRBV6-5 and TRBJ2-1; 8 bases line up with TRBD2. This CDR3 region has 16 residues. The germline V gene encodes CDR1 MNHEY and CDR2 SVGAGI. V trimming: 1 base; J trimming: 8 bases; junction bases outside the gene matches: 10. The CDR3 coding sequence is TGTGCCAGCAGTTACTTACCGGGACTAGGTATCGATGAGCAGTTCTTC. It translates to CASSYLPGLGIDEQFF.

The rearrangement uses TRBV7-9 and TRBJ2-7; 7 bases are a match to TRBD2. V lost 2 bases and J lost 0; bases outside the gene matches: 7. The CDR3 is 16 amino acids. From germline, CDR1 is SEHNR and CDR2 FQNEAQ (reference sequence). CDR3 residues: CASSLRAGLTSYEQYF. CDR3 nucleotides: TGTGCCAGCAGCTTAAGGGCGGGACTAACCTCCTACGAGCAGTACTTC.

In its sample, this clone was seen a few times. The chain uses TRBV19 and TRBJ1-4, with a possible D match to TRBD1 (5 bases). The V end was cut by 3 bases, the J end by 4 bases, with 9 bases between. Germline values: CDR1 LNHDA, CDR2 SQIVND (reference sequence). This CDR3 is built from 14 residues. The CDR3 DNA is TGTGCCAGTAGTATTTCACAGGTTAATGAAAAACTGTTTTTT. It codes for CASSISQVNEKLFF.

The V gene is TRBV29-1, the J gene TRBJ2-3; 9 bases fit TRBD1. CDR1 SQVTM and CDR2 ANQGSEA come from the germline V gene. The V gene end was trimmed by 3 bases and the J gene end by 5 bases; junction bases not matched to a gene: 6. The length of the CDR3 is 14 residues. Here the CDR3 DNA reads TGCAGCGTTGATCCGGGACAGGGTTTAGATACGCAGTATTTT. Protein: CSVDPGQGLDTQYF.

This rearrangement joins TRBV4-2 to TRBJ2-1; 14 bases map to TRBD2. This CDR3 region has 18 residues. The V gene end was trimmed by 5 bases and the J gene end by 5 bases; junction bases not matched to a gene: 11. Germline V gives CDR1 LGHNA, CDR2 YNFKEQ. DNA of the CDR3: TGTGCCAGCAGCTCAGGACTAGCGGGAGGCCAAACTGACAATGAGCAGTTCTTC. As protein: CASSSGLAGGQTDNEQFF.

The chain employs TRBV9 and TRBJ2-7; 9 nucleotides agree with TRBD1. This CDR3 is 16 amino acids long. The trim removed 4 bases at V and 6 bases at J, leaving 14 bases unmatched. Germline-derived CDR1 and CDR2 are SGDLS and YYNGEE. CDR3 nucleotide sequence: TGTGCCAGCAGCACTAGAGACAGGGGGTCGCGGGGCGAGCAGTACTTC. Translated: CASSTRDRGSRGEQYF.

This clone was seen only once. The rearrangement uses TRBV15 and TRBJ2-2; D is possibly TRBD2 (5 bases). V gave up 1 base and J gave up 7 bases, with 13 bases separating them. CDR3 size: 15 residues. Germline V lookup: CDR1 LNHNV, CDR2 YYDKDF (reference sequence). The CDR3 nucleotides are TGTGCCACCAGCAGAGGCGAGAGGGCTGACGGGGAGCTGTTTTTT. Translating it yields CATSRGERADGELFF.

The chain joins TRBV6-1 to TRBJ1-4; 7 positions match TRBD1. There are 13 residues in the CDR3. The V and J ends lost 4 bases and 8 bases, in that order; junction bases with no gene match: 4. CDR1 is MNHNS and CDR2 is SASEGT in the germline V gene. Here the CDR3 DNA reads TGTGCCAGCAGTGTTAGGGGGCGCGAAAAACTGTTTTTT. Translating it yields CASSVRGREKLFF.

The chain recombines TRBV4-3 with TRBJ1-3; D is perhaps TRBD1 (6 bases). The CDR3 spans 15 residues. V shed 0 bases and J shed 4 bases, with 10 bases lying between them. In germline, CDR1 is LGHNA, CDR2 YSLEER. The CDR3 bases are TGCGCCAGCAGCCAAGATGGGGGCAGGGGAAACACCATATATTTT. It specifies CASSQDGGRGNTIYF.

This clone was seen just once. This chain links TRBV5-1 with TRBJ2-1; 7 nucleotides align to TRBD2. This CDR3 comprises 15 residues. Germline V gene lookup returns CDR1 SGHRS and CDR2 YFSETQ. Losses at the gene ends were 0 bases for V and 2 bases for J; bases not matched to a gene: 2. The CDR3 loop reads CASSLDGTTYNEQFF. CDR3 nucleotides: TGCGCCAGCAGCTTGGATGGGACTACCTACAATGAGCAGTTCTTC.

The chain has TRBV5-1 and TRBJ2-7; 7 nucleotides line up with TRBD2. J was trimmed by 1 base and V by 0 bases; bases with no gene match: 4. Germline V gene data show CDR1 as SGHRS and CDR2 as YFSETQ. This CDR3 has 15 residues. The CDR3 sequence: CASSLVAGESYEQYF. Written as DNA, the CDR3 is TGCGCCAGCAGCTTGGTTGCGGGAGAATCCTACGAGCAGTACTTC.

The CDR3 spells CASSLSWANREQFF. CDR3 DNA: TGTGCCAGCAGCCTCTCGTGGGCGAACAGGGAGCAGTTCTTC. The chain has TRBV7-2 and TRBJ2-1; possibly TRBD1 for D (5 bases). Germline CDR1 is SGHTA and CDR2 is FQGNSA. CDR3 length: 14 amino acids. The ends were cut back, 5 bases at V and 10 bases at J, with 18 bases in the middle.

This chain connects TRBV13 to TRBJ2-7, with a possible D match to TRBD1 (5 bases). The V gene's germline CDR1 is PRHDT and CDR2 FYEKMQ (reference sequence). V gave up 5 bases and J gave up 4 bases, with 15 bases separating them. This CDR3 contains 14 residues. CDR3 protein: CASSPDPDSYEQYF. In DNA, the CDR3 is TGTGCCAGCAGCCCAGATCCTGACAGTTACGAGCAGTACTTC. Filled out from reference TRBV13 and TRBJ2-7, the complete variable domain reads AAGVIQSPRHLIKEKRETATLKCYPIPRHDTVYWYQQGPGQDPQFLISFYEKMQSDKGSIPDRFSAQQFSDYHSELNMSSLELGDSALYFCASSPDPDSYEQYFGPGTRLTVT.

This chain uses TRBV28 with TRBJ1-2, with D perhaps TRBD1 (5 bases). Germline CDR1 is MDHEN and CDR2 is SYDVKM. CDR3 length equals 14 residues. V was shortened by 0 bases and J by 1 base, with 6 bases between the two germline ends. CDR3 in DNA: TGTGCCAGCAGTTTATGGCAGGGTAACTATGGCTACACCTTC. This gives the protein CASSLWQGNYGYTF.

This clone was recorded a few times. The chain couples TRBV5-1 to TRBJ2-2, with 9 nucleotides matching TRBD1. The germline gives CDR1 SGHRS, CDR2 YFSETQ. The CDR3 is 14 residues long. V was clipped by 7 bases and J by 6 bases; unmatched bases: 7. The CDR3: CASGTGQGPGELFF. For the CDR3, the DNA is TGCGCCAGCGGTACGGGACAGGGACCCGGGGAGCTGTTTTTT.

V gene TRBV2 combines with J gene TRBJ2-3, with a tentative D call TRBD1 (6 bases). The CDR3 has 14 residues. The V gene lost 5 bases and the J gene lost 4 bases, with 13 bases spanning the gap. The germline V gene has CDR1 SNHLY and CDR2 FYNNEI. The CDR3 nucleotides are TGTGCCAGCAGTCTTTCCAGGGGTGCAGATACGCAGTATTTT. This gives the protein CASSLSRGADTQYF.

CDR3 loop: CASRGQGDPYGYTF. CDR3 DNA: TGTGCCAGCAGAGGACAGGGGGACCCCTATGGCTACACCTTC. The V gene is TRBV6-1, the J gene TRBJ1-2, with 10 nucleotides matching TRBD1. The length of the CDR3 is 14 residues. V lost 6 bases to trimming and J lost 4 bases; unmatched junction nucleotides: 5. Germline V CDR1 and CDR2: MNHNS, SASEGT.

The chain is built from TRBV30 and TRBJ2-7, with TRBD2 as a possible D gene (5 bases). The V gene's germline CDR1 is GTSNPN and CDR2 SVGIG (reference sequence). V was clipped by 1 base and J by 6 bases, with 7 bases between them. The CDR3 has 11 amino acids. In nucleotides, the CDR3 is TGTGCCTGGAGTGCCGGGGTCGAGCAGTACTTC. It yields the protein CAWSAGVEQYF. The variable domain in full, with the rest retrieved from reference TRBV30 and TRBJ2-7, is SQTIHQWPATLVQPVGSPLSLECTVEGTSNPNLYWYRQAAGRGLQLLFYSVGIGQISSEVPQNLSASRPQDRQFILSSKKLLLSDSGFYLCAWSAGVEQYFGPGTRLTVT.

A single count supports this clone. The chain employs TRBV28 and TRBJ2-1; D gene uncertain. From germline, CDR1 is MDHEN and CDR2 SYDVKM. The CDR3 length is 12 residues. Trimming stripped 6 bases from V and 4 bases from J, with 7 bases between. This chain's CDR3 is CASSLQYNEQFF. For the CDR3, the DNA is TGTGCCAGCAGCCTTCAGTACAATGAGCAGTTCTTC.

This sequence joins TRBV9 and TRBJ2-3; 9 nucleotides line up with TRBD2. Germline V lookup: CDR1 SGDLS, CDR2 YYNGEE. The CDR3 sequence is 15 residues long. V gave up 0 bases and J gave up 5 bases; unmatched junction bases: 4. The CDR3 DNA follows: TGTGCCAGCAGCGTAGCAGTAGCGGGAGTAGATACGCAGTATTTT. This sequence encodes CASSVAVAGVDTQYF.

This chain connects TRBV10-3 to TRBJ2-1, with 9 nucleotides matching TRBD1. The CDR3 spans 15 residues. CDR1 ENHRY and CDR2 SYGVKD come from the germline V gene. With 6 bases clipped from V and 7 bases from J, the junction kept 10 bases outside the gene matches. CDR3 in DNA: TGTGCCATCAGGCACCCCGGGACAGGGATTAATGAGCAGTTCTTC. It specifies CAIRHPGTGINEQFF.

The V and J genes are TRBV5-6 and TRBJ1-4; D not certain. The V gene's germline CDR1 is SGHDT and CDR2 YYEEEE. The CDR3 runs to 13 residues. Trimming cost V 6 bases and J 7 bases, with 13 bases left between them. The CDR3: CASNSRSAEKLFF. The CDR3 bases are TGTGCCAGCAATTCCCGGAGTGCTGAAAAACTGTTTTTT.

This clone showed up just once. This rearrangement joins TRBV9 to TRBJ2-1; TRBD2 matches at 9 bases. The CDR3 length is 17 residues. J gave up 6 bases and V 2 bases, and 12 bases lay outside the gene matches. Germline-derived CDR1 and CDR2 are SGDLS and YYNGEE. The CDR3 here is CASSVTPGAGGPNEQFF. CDR3 bases: TGTGCCAGCAGCGTGACCCCAGGGGCGGGAGGGCCCAATGAGCAGTTCTTC.

This clone was seen only once. The chain recombines TRBV7-9 with TRBJ2-1; 10 bases map to TRBD2. The ends lost 5 bases at V and 4 bases at J; junction bases unmatched: 5. This CDR3 has 15 residues. Germline V gives CDR1 SEHNR, CDR2 FQNEAQ (reference sequence). CDR3 amino acids: CASSVGTSDYNEQFF. The CDR3 bases are TGTGCCAGCAGCGTTGGGACTAGCGATTACAATGAGCAGTTCTTC.

This chain uses TRBV5-1 with TRBJ2-2, with D maybe TRBD2 (6 bases). Trimming cost V 0 bases and J 2 bases, with 8 bases left between them. The V gene's germline CDR1 is SGHRS and CDR2 YFSETQ. The length of the CDR3 is 15 residues. In DNA, the CDR3 is TGCGCCAGCAGCTTGGGCGGGGTAAACACCGGGGAGCTGTTTTTT. Translating gives CASSLGGVNTGELFF.

V is TRBV7-9 and J is TRBJ1-1; D remains unclear. The germline gives CDR1 SEHNR, CDR2 FQNEAQ (reference sequence). This CDR3 has 13 residues. With 1 base removed from V and 2 bases from J, the gap between germline ends came to 5 bases. The CDR3 sequence is CASSLGSNTEAFF. CDR3 nucleotide sequence: TGTGCCAGCAGCTTAGGCAGTAACACTGAAGCTTTCTTT.

The J gene is TRBJ1-1, the V gene TRBV6-5, with 7 positions matching TRBD1. There are 14 residues in the CDR3. Germline loops: CDR1 MNHEY, CDR2 SVGAGI. V lost 6 bases to trimming and J lost 0 bases; unmatched junction nucleotides: 4. CDR3 protein: CASRVRGMNTEAFF. CDR3 nucleotide sequence: TGTGCCAGCAGGGTCAGGGGGATGAACACTGAAGCTTTCTTT.